One sample yielded the 8 T cell receptor beta chains listed below, sequenced in a study of technical replicates of blood from several donors. Profiling relied on immunoSEQ multiplex PCR, and the TCRdb table lists in-frame clones only, not all of them. Found here are approximately 76,000 clones, 86% of them singletons; the top ten hold roughly 4.8%. The sample was PBMCs. These receptors originate from a human donor in good health. Some clones in this sample may be carry-over from other donors' samples.

V and J are TRBV7-9 and TRBJ2-1; D is unclear. Deletions cut 3 bases from V and 6 bases from J, with 9 bases between. The CDR3 covers 13 residues. CDR1 is SEHNR, CDR2 FQNEAQ, per germline (reference sequence). DNA of the CDR3: TGTGCCAGCAGCTTCGGAGCTTTCAATGAGCAGTTCTTC. This encodes CASSFGAFNEQFF.

The chain employs TRBV15 and TRBJ2-2; possible D gene TRBD2, 6 bases. Germline lookup yields CDR1 LNHNV and CDR2 YYDKDF (reference sequence). The V end was cut by 0 bases, the J end by 4 bases, with 15 bases between. This CDR3 is built from 17 residues. The CDR3 region is CATSRDIADLGTGELFF. The CDR3 coding sequence is TGTGCCACCAGCAGAGACATAGCGGACTTGGGCACCGGGGAGCTGTTTTTT.

The chain links TRBV9 to TRBJ1-2, with a possible D match to TRBD1 (6 bases). The germline V gene has CDR1 SGDLS and CDR2 YYNGEE. Trimming shortened V by 4 bases and J by 8 bases, and 18 bases separated the two germline ends. The CDR3 is 14 amino acids. The CDR3 spells CASSWGRPTGGYTF. The DNA of the CDR3 is TGTGCCAGCAGCTGGGGGCGACCTACTGGGGGCTACACCTTC.

The chain carries TRBV7-3 and TRBJ2-1; possible D gene TRBD2, 6 bases. V shed 5 bases and J shed 10 bases, with 24 bases lying between them. The CDR3 extends over 16 amino acids. Germline V gene sequence: CDR1 SGHTA, CDR2 FQGTGA. The CDR3 DNA reads as TGTGCCAGCAGCCATACGGGTCTAACGGGAGCCTCCGAGCAGTTCTTC. Translated, it gives CASSHTGLTGASEQFF.

J is TRBJ2-3 and V is TRBV5-8; TRBD1 matches at 7 bases. The CDR3 covers 15 residues. Germline V gene data show CDR1 as SGHTS and CDR2 as YDEGEE. The V segment lost 2 bases and the J segment 2 bases; nucleotides outside the gene matches: 5. The CDR3 is CASSFGDRPTDTQYF. In nucleotides, the CDR3 is TGTGCCAGCAGCTTTGGGGACAGACCCACAGATACGCAGTATTTT.

The V and J genes are TRBV7-3 and TRBJ2-1, with 7 bases that match TRBD1. CDR1 and CDR2 from the germline V gene are SGHTA and FQGTGA. The CDR3 is made up of 13 amino acids. V lost 5 bases and J lost 12; bases outside the gene matches: 10. DNA for the CDR3: TGTGCCAGCAGCCTCGGGACAGTGGAACGGCAGTTCTTC. Protein: CASSLGTVERQFF. The variable domain in full, with the rest retrieved from reference TRBV7-3 and TRBJ2-1, is GAGVSQTPSNKVTEKGKYVELRCDPISGHTALYWYRQSLGQGPEFLIYFQGTGAADDSGLPNDRFFAVRPEGSVSTLKIQRTERGDSAVYLCASSLGTVERQFFGPGTRLTVL.

The chain recombines TRBV5-1 with TRBJ2-3; 12 bases fit TRBD2. The germline gives CDR1 SGHRS, CDR2 YFSETQ. V lost 0 bases, J lost 4 bases, and 3 bases stayed unmatched. The CDR3 loop spans 16 amino acids. The CDR3 region is CASSLATSGRSDTQYF. In DNA, the CDR3 is TGCGCCAGCAGCTTGGCGACTAGCGGGAGATCAGATACGCAGTATTTT.

The J gene is TRBJ2-1, the V gene TRBV19; 9 positions match TRBD2. This CDR3 contains 15 residues. Germline-derived CDR1 and CDR2 are LNHDA and SQIVND (reference sequence). Unmatched junction bases numbered 3, after V lost 6 bases and J lost 0 bases. The CDR3 DNA reads TGTGCCAGTAGCCATAGCGGGAGCTCCTACAATGAGCAGTTCTTC. Protein: CASSHSGSSYNEQFF.